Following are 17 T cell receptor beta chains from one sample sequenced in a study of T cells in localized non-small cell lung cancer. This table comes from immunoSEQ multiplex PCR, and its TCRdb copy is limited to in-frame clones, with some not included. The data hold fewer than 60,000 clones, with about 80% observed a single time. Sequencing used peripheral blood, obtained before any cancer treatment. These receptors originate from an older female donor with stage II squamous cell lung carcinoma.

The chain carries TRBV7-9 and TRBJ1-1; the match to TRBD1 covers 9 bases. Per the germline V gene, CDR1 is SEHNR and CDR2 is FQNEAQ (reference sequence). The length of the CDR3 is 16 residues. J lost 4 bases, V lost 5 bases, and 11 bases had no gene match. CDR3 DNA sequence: TGTGCCAGCAGCCCTGGGACAGGGTCGGAAATCACTGAAGCTTTCTTT. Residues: CASSPGTGSEITEAFF.

In nucleotides, the CDR3 is TGTGCCAGCAGCCTGACAGGGGGCACTGGCTACACCTTC. Encoded protein: CASSLTGGTGYTF. The gene calls are TRBV5-4 and TRBJ1-2, with 10 nucleotides matching TRBD1. The CDR3 is 13 residues long. Per the germline V gene, CDR1 is SGHNT and CDR2 is YYREEE (reference sequence). V dropped 4 bases and J dropped 7; count of bases not matched to a gene: 4.

The CDR3 DNA sequence: TGCGCCAGCAGCCAAGATGCTGGACTGACTCGACAGAGGAAAGAGACCCAGTACTTC. This sequence encodes CASSQDAGLTRQRKETQYF. This chain connects TRBV4-3 to TRBJ2-5, with D perhaps being TRBD1 or TRBD2 (5 bases each). The CDR3 has 19 amino acids. Trimming took off 0 bases at V and 3 bases at J, with 23 bases between the two ends. Germline-derived CDR1 and CDR2 are LGHNA and YSLEER.

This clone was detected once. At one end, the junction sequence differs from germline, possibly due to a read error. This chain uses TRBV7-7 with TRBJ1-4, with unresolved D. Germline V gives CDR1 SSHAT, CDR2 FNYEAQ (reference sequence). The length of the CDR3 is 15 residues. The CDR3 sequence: CASSSTSRFNEKLFF. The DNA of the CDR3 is TGTGCTAGCAGTTCAACGAGCAGGTTTAATGAAAAACTGTTTTTT.

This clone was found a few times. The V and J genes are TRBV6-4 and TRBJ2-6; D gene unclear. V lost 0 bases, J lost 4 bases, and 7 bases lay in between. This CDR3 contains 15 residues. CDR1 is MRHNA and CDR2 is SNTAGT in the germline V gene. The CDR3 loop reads CASSDSGTGANVLTF. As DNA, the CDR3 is TGTGCCAGCAGTGACTCGGGTACCGGGGCCAACGTCCTGACTTTC.

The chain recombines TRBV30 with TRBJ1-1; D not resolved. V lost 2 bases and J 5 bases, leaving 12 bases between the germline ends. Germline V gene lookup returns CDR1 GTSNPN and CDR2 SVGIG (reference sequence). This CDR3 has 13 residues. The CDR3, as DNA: TGTGCCTGGAGTAAGGAGAGGGATACTGAAGCTTTCTTT. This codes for CAWSKERDTEAFF.

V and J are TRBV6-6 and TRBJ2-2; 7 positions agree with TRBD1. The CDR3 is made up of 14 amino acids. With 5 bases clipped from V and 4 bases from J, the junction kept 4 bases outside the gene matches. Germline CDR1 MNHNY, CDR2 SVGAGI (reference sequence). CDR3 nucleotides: TGTGCCAGCAGTCGGGACAGAATCACCGGGGAGCTGTTTTTT. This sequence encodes CASSRDRITGELFF.

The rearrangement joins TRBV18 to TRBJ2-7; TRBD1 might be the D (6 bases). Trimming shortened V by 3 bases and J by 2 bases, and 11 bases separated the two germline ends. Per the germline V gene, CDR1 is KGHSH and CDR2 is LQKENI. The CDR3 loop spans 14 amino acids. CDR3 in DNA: TGTGCCAGCTCACCCCCCGGGACACCCTACGAGCAGTACTTC. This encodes CASSPPGTPYEQYF.

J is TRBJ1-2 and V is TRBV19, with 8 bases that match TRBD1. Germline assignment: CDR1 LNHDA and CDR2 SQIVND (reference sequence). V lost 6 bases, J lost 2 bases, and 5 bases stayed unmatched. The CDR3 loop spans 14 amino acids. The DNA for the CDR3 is TGTGCCAGTAGACTCAGGGGGCCCAACTATGGCTACACCTTC. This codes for CASRLRGPNYGYTF.

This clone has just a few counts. The CDR3 DNA follows: TGCGCCAGCAGCCAAGAAACCGGGGAGCTGTTTTTT. The encoded protein is CASSQETGELFF. The chain has TRBV4-3 and TRBJ2-2; D not certain. The germline V gene encodes CDR1 LGHNA and CDR2 YSLEER. With 0 bases removed from V and 5 bases from J, the gap between germline ends came to 1 base. The CDR3 is made up of 12 amino acids.

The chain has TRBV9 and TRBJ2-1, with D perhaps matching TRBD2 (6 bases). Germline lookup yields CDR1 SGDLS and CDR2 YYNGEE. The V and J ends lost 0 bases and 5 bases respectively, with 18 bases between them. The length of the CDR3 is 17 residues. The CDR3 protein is CASSVDPLNGGNNEQFF. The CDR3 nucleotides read TGTGCCAGCAGCGTAGACCCCTTAAACGGGGGTAACAATGAGCAGTTCTTC. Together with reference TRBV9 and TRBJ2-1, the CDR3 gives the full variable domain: DSGVTQTPKHLITATGQRVTLRCSPRSGDLSVYWYQQSLDQGLQFLIQYYNGEERAKGNILERFSAQQFPDLHSELNLSSLELGDSALYFCASSVDPLNGGNNEQFFGPGTRLTVL.

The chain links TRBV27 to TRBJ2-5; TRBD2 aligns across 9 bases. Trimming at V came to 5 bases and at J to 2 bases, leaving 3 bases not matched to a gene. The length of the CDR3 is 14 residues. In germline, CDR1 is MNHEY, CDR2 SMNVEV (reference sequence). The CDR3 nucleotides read TGTGCCAGCAGTAGGCGGGGGGGGCAAGAGACCCAGTACTTC. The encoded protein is CASSRRGGQETQYF.

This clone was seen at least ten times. The CDR3: CASSEEGGTEAFF. CDR3 in DNA: TGTGCCAGCAGTGAAGAGGGAGGCACTGAAGCTTTCTTT. The rearrangement links TRBV2 to TRBJ1-1; no definite D call. The CDR3 length is 13 residues. V was cut by 1 base and J by 4 bases, with 7 bases left in between. Germline V gene lookup returns CDR1 SNHLY and CDR2 FYNNEI.

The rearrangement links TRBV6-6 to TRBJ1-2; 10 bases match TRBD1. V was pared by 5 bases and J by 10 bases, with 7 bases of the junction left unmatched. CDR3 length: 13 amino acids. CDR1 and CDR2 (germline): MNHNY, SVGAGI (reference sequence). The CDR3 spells CASSPRTGGNYTF. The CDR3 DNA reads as TGTGCCAGCAGTCCCCGGACAGGGGGAAACTACACCTTC.

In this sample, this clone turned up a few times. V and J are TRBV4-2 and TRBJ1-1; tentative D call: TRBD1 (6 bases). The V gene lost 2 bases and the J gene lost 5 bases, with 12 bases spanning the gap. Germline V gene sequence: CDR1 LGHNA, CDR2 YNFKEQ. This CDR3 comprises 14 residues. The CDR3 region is CASSQPQGSTEAFF. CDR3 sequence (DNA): TGTGCCAGCAGCCAACCTCAGGGGTCGACTGAAGCTTTCTTT.

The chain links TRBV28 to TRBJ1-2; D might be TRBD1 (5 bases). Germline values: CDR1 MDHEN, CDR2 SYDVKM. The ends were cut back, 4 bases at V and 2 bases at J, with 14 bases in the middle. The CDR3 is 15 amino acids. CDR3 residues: CASSSPGRGNYGYTF. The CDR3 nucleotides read TGTGCCAGCAGTTCACCCGGACGGGGGAACTATGGCTACACCTTC.

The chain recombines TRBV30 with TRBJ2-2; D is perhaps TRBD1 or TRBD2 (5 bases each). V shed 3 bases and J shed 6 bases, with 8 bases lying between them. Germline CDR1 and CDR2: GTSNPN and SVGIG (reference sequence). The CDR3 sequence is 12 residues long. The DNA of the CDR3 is TGTGCCTGGAGAACGGGGCCCGGGGAGCTGTTTTTT. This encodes CAWRTGPGELFF.